Each of the 24 T cell receptor beta chains below was sequenced from the same sample in a study of blood T cell repertoires in COVID-19. Profiled with immunoSEQ multiplex PCR; TCRdb holds only in-frame clones, not every one. The sample has approximately 290,000 clones; around 89% are singletons. Sequencing was done on a sample of peripheral blood. Receptors were obtained from a man aged 25 to 45 with acute or convalescent COVID-19.

The chain recombines TRBV3-1 (or the pseudogene TRBV3-2) with TRBJ2-5, with TRBD1 identical over 9 bases. After removal of 4 bases from V and 5 bases from J, the junction contained 5 bases not matched to a gene. This CDR3 is built from 14 residues. From germline, CDR1 is LGHDT and CDR2 YNNKEL (reference sequence). CDR3 region: CASSLRDRAETQYF. CDR3 DNA sequence: TGTGCCAGCAGCCTACGGGACAGGGCCGAGACCCAGTACTTC.

This clone was recorded once. The chain has TRBV2 and TRBJ2-3, with 10 nucleotides matching TRBD2. The CDR3 is 17 amino acids. J was trimmed by 0 bases and V by 5 bases; bases with no gene match: 8. Germline CDR1 reads SNHLY; CDR2 reads FYNNEI. CDR3 sequence reads: CASSNLAGVPSTDTQYF. The CDR3 DNA sequence: TGTGCCAGCAGTAATCTAGCGGGGGTTCCTAGCACAGATACGCAGTATTTT.

The V call is TRBV9, the J call TRBJ1-2; D ambiguous. V was clipped by 3 bases and J by 10 bases, with 22 bases between them. The CDR3 runs 15 residues. Germline V CDR1 and CDR2: SGDLS, YYNGEE. This CDR3 reads CASSGPGSREWFYTF. CDR3 DNA: TGTGCCAGCAGCGGCCCGGGGTCAAGGGAATGGTTCTACACCTTC.

This clone was counted a few times. The chain recombines TRBV6-5 with TRBJ1-2; possibly TRBD1 for D (6 bases). The germline V and J ends were trimmed by 10 bases and 8 bases, with 17 bases remaining between them. Germline values: CDR1 MNHEY, CDR2 SVGAGI. The CDR3 contains 12 residues. Written as DNA, the CDR3 is TGTGCCACCACAGGGCCGGGACGGGGCTACACCTTC. It translates to CATTGPGRGYTF.

The V gene is TRBV5-1, the J gene TRBJ2-2; D gene unclear. The germline V and J ends were trimmed by 1 base and 0 bases, with 7 bases remaining between them. The CDR3 has 15 amino acids. Germline V lookup: CDR1 SGHRS, CDR2 YFSETQ. In DNA form, the CDR3 reads TGCGCCAGCAGCTTGAGACAAACGAACACCGGGGAGCTGTTTTTT. Translating it yields CASSLRQTNTGELFF.

This chain uses TRBV19 with TRBJ2-5, with D perhaps matching TRBD2 (6 bases). The CDR3 covers 14 residues. CDR1 and CDR2 from the germline V gene are LNHDA and SQIVND (reference sequence). Trimming removed 8 bases at V and 1 base at J, with 14 bases between. CDR3: CASSGTGSQETQYF. The DNA of the CDR3 is TGTGCCAGTTCCGGGACTGGGAGCCAAGAGACCCAGTACTTC.

DNA for the CDR3: TGTGCCAGTAGTATTTCTCGGGGCCTAGGAGGGAATGAGCAGTTCTTC. The encoded protein is CASSISRGLGGNEQFF. The chain links TRBV19 to TRBJ2-1; tentatively, D is TRBD2 (6 bases). The CDR3 loop spans 16 amino acids. Trimming left V 3 bases short and J 7 bases short, with 19 bases between. The germline V gene has CDR1 LNHDA and CDR2 SQIVND (reference sequence).

This chain joins TRBV5-1 and TRBJ1-5, with a weak D call TRBD1 (6 bases). The V gene lost 0 bases and the J gene lost 7 bases, with 11 bases spanning the gap. The CDR3 extends over 14 amino acids. CDR1 is SGHRS, CDR2 YFSETQ, per germline. For the CDR3, the DNA is TGCGCCAGCAGCTTGGCCGAGGGGGAACAGCCCCAGCATTTT. Translation gives CASSLAEGEQPQHF.

V usage is TRBV19 and J usage is TRBJ1-6; D remains unclear. Trimming shortened V by 3 bases and J by 9 bases, and 15 bases separated the two germline ends. The CDR3 is 15 amino acids. Per the germline V gene, CDR1 is LNHDA and CDR2 is SQIVND (reference sequence). CDR3 coding DNA: TGTGCCAGTAGTATGTTTACGGGGTTAGGTTCACCCCTCCACTTT. It translates to CASSMFTGLGSPLHF.

The chain carries TRBV11-2 and TRBJ2-3; 8 nucleotides agree with TRBD2. Germline CDR1 reads SGHAT; CDR2 reads FQNNGV. CDR3 length: 17 residues. V lost 3 bases and J lost 1; bases outside the gene matches: 9. Here the CDR3 DNA reads TGTGCCAGCAGCTTTTGGACGGGGGGGCCCGGCACAGATACGCAGTATTTT. Its protein is CASSFWTGGPGTDTQYF.

The chain carries TRBV6-5 and TRBJ2-1, with 8 bases lining up with TRBD2. CDR3 length: 13 residues. CDR1 and CDR2 from the germline V gene are MNHEY and SVGAGI. Trimming removed 8 bases from V and 13 bases from J; junction bases left unmatched: 13. The CDR3 DNA is TGTGCCAGCGGGCGGGAGGACGCGTCGCGCCAGTTCTTC. This codes for CASGREDASRQFF.

The chain recombines TRBV6-5 with TRBJ2-2; maybe TRBD2 (6 bases). Germline values: CDR1 MNHEY, CDR2 SVGAGI. The CDR3 length is 15 residues. The V gene lost 0 bases and the J gene lost 3 bases, with 8 bases spanning the gap. The CDR3 is CASSYSTRYTGELFF. CDR3 sequence (DNA): TGTGCCAGCAGTTACTCGACTAGATACACCGGGGAGCTGTTTTTT.

This CDR3 is CASSLGGLKPQHF. For the CDR3, the DNA is TGTGCCAGCAGTTTAGGGGGCTTGAAGCCCCAGCATTTT. V and J are TRBV12-3 or TRBV12-4 and TRBJ1-5, with a weak D call TRBD1 (5 bases). The CDR3 has 13 amino acids. The ends were cut back, 1 base at V and 8 bases at J, with 9 bases in the middle.

The chain employs TRBV28 and TRBJ2-7, with 9 positions matching TRBD1. The CDR3 contains 14 residues. Trimming at V came to 3 bases and at J to 5 bases, leaving 5 bases not matched to a gene. CDR1 is MDHEN, CDR2 SYDVKM, per germline. CDR3 sequence reads: CASSFVTGGHEQYF. CDR3 nucleotide sequence: TGTGCCAGCAGTTTTGTTACAGGGGGCCACGAGCAGTACTTC.

This chain uses TRBV5-4 with TRBJ2-7, with a possible D match to TRBD1 (8 bases). V shed 7 bases and J shed 3 bases, with 20 bases lying between them. The CDR3 is 15 residues long. Germline V gene sequence: CDR1 SGHNT, CDR2 YYREEE (reference sequence). This CDR3 reads CASSPGGQVLYEQYF. CDR3 sequence (DNA): TGTGCCAGCTCCCCGGGGGGACAGGTTCTCTACGAGCAGTACTTC.

The V gene is TRBV10-3, the J gene TRBJ2-7; D perhaps matches TRBD2 (5 bases). CDR3 length: 13 amino acids. The V end was cut by 10 bases, the J end by 0 bases, with 13 bases between. Germline V gives CDR1 ENHRY, CDR2 SYGVKD. The CDR3: CATGERNSYEQYF. The CDR3 bases are TGTGCCACCGGGGAGCGGAACTCCTACGAGCAGTACTTC.

This chain links TRBV19 with TRBJ1-5; D perhaps matches TRBD1 (5 bases). There are 14 residues in the CDR3. Germline assignment: CDR1 LNHDA and CDR2 SQIVND (reference sequence). The V and J ends lost 2 bases and 7 bases respectively, with 12 bases between them. The CDR3 is CASSIQGLGQPQHF. The CDR3 nucleotides are TGTGCCAGTAGTATACAGGGTCTCGGCCAGCCCCAGCATTTT.

This clone was observed a handful of times. The chain is built from TRBV11-2 and TRBJ1-1; 10 bases fit TRBD1. This CDR3 is built from 15 residues. Trimming cost V 4 bases and J 3 bases; bases outside gene matches: 5. CDR1 SGHAT and CDR2 FQNNGV come from the germline V gene. This CDR3 reads CASSSLDRGDTEAFF. CDR3 coding DNA: TGTGCCAGCAGCTCCTTGGACAGGGGGGACACTGAAGCTTTCTTT.

V usage is TRBV5-1 and J usage is TRBJ1-4; 8 positions match TRBD1. Germline V lookup: CDR1 SGHRS, CDR2 YFSETQ. V lost 0 bases to trimming and J lost 7 bases; unmatched junction nucleotides: 2. The CDR3 loop spans 14 amino acids. The CDR3 protein is CASSLDRGAEKLFF. Here the CDR3 DNA reads TGCGCCAGCAGCTTGGACAGGGGGGCTGAAAAACTGTTTTTT.

This rearrangement joins TRBV3-1 (or the pseudogene TRBV3-2) to TRBJ2-5; D not certain. Trimming left V 3 bases short and J 5 bases short, with 16 bases between. Germline V gene sequence: CDR1 LGHDT, CDR2 YNNKEL (reference sequence). The CDR3 runs to 15 residues. The CDR3 here is CASSQSPSVWETQYF. CDR3 bases: TGTGCCAGCAGCCAGTCGCCCTCGGTTTGGGAGACCCAGTACTTC.

This chain connects TRBV5-5 to TRBJ1-5; TRBD1 is a possible D gene (6 bases). Germline assignment: CDR1 SGHKS and CDR2 YYEKEE (reference sequence). CDR3 length equals 15 residues. V lost 4 bases and J 3 bases, leaving 14 bases between the germline ends. The CDR3 nucleotides are TGTGCCAGCAGCCCCCGGGACATGTTCAATCAGCCCCAGCATTTT. The encoded protein is CASSPRDMFNQPQHF.

V is TRBV2 and J is TRBJ2-7, with 8 bases identical to TRBD1. Germline-derived CDR1 and CDR2 are SNHLY and FYNNEI. J gave up 2 bases and V 5 bases, and 5 bases lay outside the gene matches. CDR3 length: 14 residues. CDR3 bases: TGTGCCAGCAGTCTGGACAGGGCCACCTACGAGCAGTACTTC. This gives the protein CASSLDRATYEQYF.

The rearrangement links TRBV18 to TRBJ1-1, with a tentative D call TRBD1 (6 bases). The germline gives CDR1 KGHSH, CDR2 LQKENI. CDR3 length: 17 amino acids. Trimming pared 4 bases from V and 2 bases from J, leaving 20 bases between. CDR3 in DNA: TGTGCCAGCTCACGGGGGGGGCGGATACAATCAAACACTGAAGCTTTCTTT. As protein: CASSRGGRIQSNTEAFF.

The chain recombines TRBV7-6 with TRBJ2-3; the match to TRBD2 covers 7 bases. Germline CDR1 is SGHVS and CDR2 is FNYEAQ. CDR3 size: 15 residues. The trim removed 3 bases at V and 2 bases at J, leaving 5 bases unmatched. CDR3 in amino acids: CASSFGTTHTDTQYF. The DNA of the CDR3 is TGTGCCAGCAGCTTCGGGACTACGCACACAGATACGCAGTATTTT.